This T cell receptor (beta chain) was sequenced during a study of T cell changes during pregnancy in multiple sclerosis. The data were produced by immunoSEQ multiplex PCR, yet TCRdb's version contains in-frame clones alone and is incomplete. The sample includes approximately 90,000 clones, 85% to 95% of them seen just once. The sequencing here drew on peripheral blood, taken after pregnancy. The TCR was taken from a female donor with multiple sclerosis, enrolled in a pregnancy study.

The CDR3 loop is CAWSAGDEQYF. CDR3 in DNA: TGTGCCTGGAGCGCGGGTGACGAGCAGTACTTC. The genes are TRBV30 and TRBJ2-7, with a possible D match to TRBD2 (5 bases). With 3 bases removed from V and 5 bases from J, the gap between germline ends came to 8 bases. Per the germline V gene, CDR1 is GTSNPN and CDR2 is SVGIG (reference sequence). The CDR3 length is 11 residues.